This T cell receptor beta chain was sequenced in a study of identical twins listed by TCRdb under 2016. In terms of the full investigation: To test whether fetal clonotypes persist, this study deep-sequenced TCR alpha and beta repertoires from monozygotic twins, from unrelated adults of various ages, and from cord blood. To rule out contamination, replicate twin experiments were performed at different times with different library preparation protocols.

Study-wide conclusions, independent of this receptor: Fewer insertions were carried by abundant cord blood beta clonotypes; a weaker similar trend was observed in young adult naive repertoires, while no such trend was observed in memory repertoires. Recombination models systematically underestimated out-of-frame TCR alpha sharing in monozygotic twins but agreed with sharing between unrelated individuals. Because the same donors could not be followed over many years, the conclusions depended on cross-sectional statistical analysis. Zero-insertion analyses could be partly confounded by invariant T cells such as MAIT and iNKT, although diverse VJ usage argued against such confounding for most clonotypes. Out-of-frame TCR alpha sequences shared between twins showed an excess of low generation-probability sequences compared with coincidental sharing between unrelated individuals. In beta out-of-frame sequences, excess twin sharing was weaker, because having fewer shared sequences lowered the signal-to-noise ratio.

Per the germline V gene (reference sequence), DFQATT is the CDR1 and SNEGSKA is the CDR2. Compared with germline, V lacks 2 bases and J lacks 0 bases; bases without a gene match: 8. From the cysteine up to the phenylalanine, the CDR3 has a length of 16 residues. CDR3 DNA only is kept here, 48 bases in frame from base 1. Preparation of the library involved 5' RACE. Sequencing instrument: Illumina HiSeq 2000. A universal primer binding site was introduced by template switching, and a unique molecular identifier was present in the final cDNA, enabling accurate counting of TCR cDNA molecules. First-strand cDNA for TCR alpha and beta chains was synthesized from specific primers in the conserved constant-segment region. To control for contamination, every cDNA library carried two barcodes: a SMART-Mk sample barcode plus Illumina barcodes. TruSeq adapter sequences along with Illumina sample barcodes were introduced in two successive PCR steps. Sequencing of the TCR alpha and beta cDNA libraries was done on the Illumina HiSeq platform using custom primers. In the authors' own workflow: Unique molecular identifiers were extracted from raw reads with MiGEC, and CDR3 positions were determined with MiXCR. For each individual, recombination models were inferred using an EM algorithm with the repgenHMM and IGoR tools. The analysis of shared clonotypes was done with the tcR package in R, with sharing normalized by the product of cloneset sizes. Out-of-frame nonproductive sequences were analyzed to study raw recombination free of thymic and clonal selection effects. Through fastp at Q25 and MiXCR, TCRdb rebuilt clones from the public reads, retaining in-frame beta chains. Entries that share a CDR3 protein sequence are merged under the most common genes and DNA. The V and J calls here are based on TCRdb, not the publication. This sample gives 450,000 to 600,000 distinct CDR3 sequences in total; around 20% of them show up just once. The ten largest clones represent 0.4% to 0.6% of the sample.

Every donor was a healthy Caucasian. Three pairs of female monozygotic twins, all aged roughly 18 to 29 years, were included in the twin cohort. CD4+ and CD8+ T cell populations were isolated with positive isolation kits from Invitrogen. With respect to this clonotype: The antigen it recognizes is unknown. No base quality values were provided; no much bigger clone lies one nucleotide off.

A further study also used this sample, focusing on yellow fever vaccine responses in identical twins. The second paper states: According to the authors, the vaccine-induced T cell response in identical twins seemed to be partly convergent and partly specific to each individual. Focusing on identical twins, the study followed the T cell clones that responded to the vaccine, and did so with precision.

The clonotype originates from a woman between 18 and 29 years old in good health. This sequence uses TRBV20-1 and TRBJ1-1; 8 middle bases align to TRBD1. The sample comprised CD4+ T cells sorted from blood. CDR3 protein: CSARLAGGAVNTEAFF. The sequenced DNA: TGCAGTGCTAGACTGGCAGGGGGCGCCGTGAACACTGAAGCTTTCTTT.